Each of the 30 T cell receptor beta chains below was sequenced from the same sample in a study of blood T cell repertoires in COVID-19. Measured with immunoSEQ multiplex PCR; TCRdb has only the in-frame clones, and not every one. The data contain fewer than 250,000 clones, around 90% of them singletons. Sequences were obtained from peripheral blood. Receptors were obtained from a man aged 25 to 45 with COVID-19, enrolled during active disease.

The chain recombines TRBV6-4 with TRBJ1-2, with TRBD1 matching over 10 bases. Unmatched junction bases numbered 8, after V lost 3 bases and J lost 7 bases. The germline V gene encodes CDR1 MRHNA and CDR2 SNTAGT. The CDR3 covers 15 residues. Written as DNA, the CDR3 is TGTGCCAGCAGTGAACAGACAGGGGGCGAGGGTGGCTACACCTTC. This sequence encodes CASSEQTGGEGGYTF.

The chain employs TRBV2 and TRBJ1-5; unclear D gene. Germline CDR1 SNHLY, CDR2 FYNNEI. The germline V and J ends were trimmed by 5 bases and 0 bases, with 11 bases remaining between them. The CDR3 runs to 15 residues. This CDR3 is CASSPGEFSNQPQHF. CDR3 DNA: TGTGCCAGCAGTCCGGGAGAATTTAGCAATCAGCCCCAGCATTTT.

The rearrangement uses TRBV5-4 and TRBJ2-2; D possibly corresponds to TRBD1 (6 bases). Germline V gene sequence: CDR1 SGHNT, CDR2 YYREEE (reference sequence). V was cut by 0 bases and J by 4 bases, with 13 bases left in between. There are 16 residues in the CDR3. In DNA, the CDR3 is TGTGCCAGCAGCTTGGTCTTGGGCAGGGGCACCGGGGAGCTGTTTTTT. Its translation: CASSLVLGRGTGELFF.

The chain is built from TRBV9 and TRBJ2-3; 8 bases align to TRBD1. This CDR3 is built from 17 residues. V dropped 3 bases and J dropped 3; count of bases not matched to a gene: 12. CDR1 is SGDLS and CDR2 is YYNGEE in the germline V gene. CDR3 sequence reads: CASSAGQGLPSTDTQYF. CDR3 DNA sequence: TGTGCCAGCAGCGCCGGACAGGGACTTCCGAGTACAGATACGCAGTATTTT.

The chain carries TRBV14 and TRBJ1-1; TRBD1 agrees at 8 bases. The CDR3 has 17 residues. The germline gives CDR1 SGHDN, CDR2 FVKESK. V trimming: 0 bases; J trimming: 4 bases; junction bases outside the gene matches: 10. CDR3 coding DNA: TGTGCCAGCAGCCAAGATTCATTTGGTACAGGGGGCACTGAAGCTTTCTTT. The encoded protein is CASSQDSFGTGGTEAFF.

The CDR3 region is CASSLMGLPNTGELFF. Here the CDR3 DNA reads TGTGCCAGCAGCTTGATGGGACTACCTAACACCGGGGAGCTGTTTTTT. The chain has TRBV7-3 and TRBJ2-2; 7 bases fit TRBD2. The germline V gene encodes CDR1 SGHTA and CDR2 FQGTGA. CDR3 length equals 16 residues. The V segment lost 3 bases and the J segment 2 bases; nucleotides outside the gene matches: 6. Complete variable domain (other parts from reference TRBV7-3 and TRBJ2-2): GAGVSQTPSNKVTEKGKYVELRCDPISGHTALYWYRQSLGQGPEFLIYFQGTGAADDSGLPNDRFFAVRPEGSVSTLKIQRTERGDSAVYLCASSLMGLPNTGELFFGEGSRLTVL.

This chain connects TRBV28 to TRBJ2-1, with D possibly being TRBD2 (6 bases). Trimming removed 2 bases from V and 8 bases from J, with 16 bases in between. This CDR3 has 15 residues. CDR1 and CDR2 from the germline V gene are MDHEN and SYDVKM. CDR3 nucleotide sequence: TGTGCCAGCAGTTTACCCGGGGGTCCCGGGGATGAGCAGTTCTTC. Translation gives CASSLPGGPGDEQFF.

V is TRBV6-5 and J is TRBJ2-3; D perhaps matches TRBD1 (6 bases). The V end lost 2 bases, the J end lost 6 bases, and 9 bases lay between the germline ends. This CDR3 is 13 amino acids long. The germline V gene has CDR1 MNHEY and CDR2 SVGAGI. The CDR3 DNA follows: TGTGCCAGCAGTTACGGGCAGGGGGATACGCAGTATTTT. This translates into CASSYGQGDTQYF.

The V gene is TRBV30, the J gene TRBJ1-3; 11 bases line up with TRBD1. The V segment lost 0 bases and the J segment 1 base; nucleotides outside the gene matches: 8. Germline V gives CDR1 GTSNPN, CDR2 SVGIG (reference sequence). The CDR3 is 18 residues long. The CDR3 nucleotides read TGTGCCTGGAGTGTCCTGGACAGGGGGCTTAATTCTGGAAACACCATATATTTT. Its protein is CAWSVLDRGLNSGNTIYF.

J is TRBJ1-1 and V is TRBV30; D is undetermined. The germline V and J ends were trimmed by 2 bases and 0 bases, with 7 bases remaining between them. The germline gives CDR1 GTSNPN, CDR2 SVGIG (reference sequence). CDR3 length equals 13 residues. The CDR3 nucleotides are TGTGCCTGGAGTTCCCCAATGAACACTGAAGCTTTCTTT. This codes for CAWSSPMNTEAFF.

V gene TRBV3-1 (or the pseudogene TRBV3-2) combines with J gene TRBJ1-5; 9 bases line up with TRBD1. Germline V gene data show CDR1 as LGHDT and CDR2 as YNNKEL (reference sequence). Trimming cost V 3 bases and J 7 bases; bases outside gene matches: 4. The CDR3 has 14 amino acids. The CDR3 loop is CASSQGQGEQPQHF. In DNA form, the CDR3 reads TGTGCCAGCAGCCAGGGACAGGGAGAACAGCCCCAGCATTTT.

The chain joins TRBV5-6 to TRBJ1-2; unclear D gene. Germline assignment: CDR1 SGHDT and CDR2 YYEEEE. V shed 0 bases and J shed 8 bases, with 20 bases lying between them. The CDR3 is made up of 16 amino acids. CDR3 sequence reads: CASSLGLDSTTHGYTF. The DNA for the CDR3 is TGTGCCAGCAGCTTGGGACTGGACTCAACCACTCACGGCTACACCTTC.

This clone appeared a single time. The chain links TRBV18 to TRBJ1-2; 9 bases agree with TRBD1. The CDR3 consists of 15 residues. Unmatched junction bases numbered 7, after V lost 4 bases and J lost 4 bases. Germline loops: CDR1 KGHSH, CDR2 LQKENI. CDR3 amino acids: CASSRRDRDFYGYTF. CDR3 sequence (DNA): TGTGCCAGCTCACGCCGGGACAGGGACTTCTATGGCTACACCTTC.

V is TRBV9 and J is TRBJ2-2; D call uncertain. CDR1 SGDLS and CDR2 YYNGEE come from the germline V gene. The ends were cut back, 4 bases at V and 7 bases at J, with 8 bases in the middle. The CDR3 contains 12 residues. CDR3 DNA sequence: TGTGCCAGCAGCCCGGGTGGCGGGGAGCTGTTTTTT. It codes for CASSPGGGELFF.

The rearrangement joins TRBV12-3 or TRBV12-4 to TRBJ2-7; D might be TRBD2 (5 bases). Trimming removed 2 bases at V and 5 bases at J, with 7 bases between. The CDR3 covers 12 residues. This chain's CDR3 is CASSLSGNEQYF. CDR3 DNA sequence: TGTGCCAGCAGTTTATCGGGGAACGAGCAGTACTTC.

The chain couples TRBV7-9 to TRBJ1-5, with a weak D call TRBD1 (5 bases). The V end was cut by 7 bases, the J end by 1 base, with 11 bases between. The germline V gene has CDR1 SEHNR and CDR2 FQNEAQ (reference sequence). The CDR3 runs to 14 residues. CDR3 residues: CASTRAGSNQPQHF. The CDR3 DNA reads TGTGCCAGCACCAGGGCGGGGAGCAATCAGCCCCAGCATTTT.

This chain joins TRBV27 and TRBJ2-1; maybe TRBD1 (5 bases). There are 14 residues in the CDR3. Germline CDR1 reads MNHEY; CDR2 reads SMNVEV (reference sequence). V dropped 6 bases and J dropped 4 bases, with 13 bases sitting between them. The CDR3 sequence is CASSQARVYNEQFF. In DNA form, the CDR3 reads TGTGCCAGCAGCCAAGCCAGGGTTTACAATGAGCAGTTCTTC.

The chain carries TRBV5-5 and TRBJ1-1; 7 bases fit TRBD1. The CDR3 has 16 residues. Per the germline V gene, CDR1 is SGHKS and CDR2 is YYEKEE (reference sequence). Losses at the gene ends were 4 bases for V and 6 bases for J; bases not matched to a gene: 15. Here the CDR3 DNA reads TGTGCCAGCAGCCCGGGATTTACAGGGGTATGGGCTGAAGCTTTCTTT. Residues: CASSPGFTGVWAEAFF.

This clone was counted only a few times. This chain joins TRBV5-1 and TRBJ2-5; 12 bases line up with TRBD2. J lost 6 bases, V lost 4 bases, and 4 bases had no gene match. The CDR3 loop spans 14 amino acids. In germline, CDR1 is SGHRS, CDR2 YFSETQ. The CDR3 DNA sequence: TGCGCCAGCAGCGGAGGGACTAGCGGGCAGACCCAGTACTTC. Translating gives CASSGGTSGQTQYF.

This rearrangement joins TRBV5-4 to TRBJ1-1; D ambiguous. V lost 0 bases to trimming and J lost 3 bases, with 6 bases between them. Germline V CDR1 and CDR2: SGHNT, YYREEE (reference sequence). The CDR3 has 13 residues. CDR3 coding DNA: TGTGCCAGCAGCTTGGAAGAGGACACTGAAGCTTTCTTT. Protein product: CASSLEEDTEAFF.

The rearrangement uses TRBV7-9 and TRBJ2-7; D is unclear. This CDR3 has 15 residues. Germline CDR1 reads SEHNR; CDR2 reads FQNEAQ (reference sequence). V was pared by 10 bases and J by 6 bases, with 25 bases between. DNA for the CDR3: TGTGCCACTTCCCCCGTCGGTATCCCCTCAAGCGAGCAGTACTTC. Translation gives CATSPVGIPSSEQYF.

In this sample, this clone turned up once. The V gene is TRBV11-2, the J gene TRBJ1-6, with D hard to call. Trimming cost V 0 bases and J 8 bases, with 11 bases left between them. Germline values: CDR1 SGHAT, CDR2 FQNNGV. The CDR3 length is 15 residues. The CDR3: CASSLDIREDSPLHF. As DNA, the CDR3 is TGTGCCAGCAGCTTAGATATCAGAGAGGATTCACCCCTCCACTTT.

This clone was picked up one time. The rearrangement links TRBV9 to TRBJ2-7; D perhaps matches TRBD1 (6 bases). The CDR3 contains 14 residues. Germline CDR1 and CDR2: SGDLS and YYNGEE. Trimming shortened V by 2 bases and J by 1 base, and 10 bases separated the two germline ends. The CDR3 nucleotides read TGTGCCAGCAGCGTTGGACAGCTTTCCTACGAGCAGTACTTC. The encoded protein is CASSVGQLSYEQYF. The full variable domain, rest sourced from reference TRBV9 and TRBJ2-7, is DSGVTQTPKHLITATGQRVTLRCSPRSGDLSVYWYQQSLDQGLQFLIQYYNGEERAKGNILERFSAQQFPDLHSELNLSSLELGDSALYFCASSVGQLSYEQYFGPGTRLTVT.

The chain carries TRBV3-1 (or the pseudogene TRBV3-2) and TRBJ1-1; the match to TRBD1 covers 8 bases. Germline values: CDR1 LGHDT, CDR2 YNNKEL (reference sequence). The CDR3 spans 15 residues. J lost 2 bases, V lost 8 bases, and 10 bases had no gene match. The CDR3 DNA is TGTGCCAGCCGACCCCTGGACAGGGTAAACACTGAAGCTTTCTTT. Residues: CASRPLDRVNTEAFF.

This rearrangement joins TRBV24-1 to TRBJ1-2; 10 positions match TRBD1. Germline lookup yields CDR1 KGHDR and CDR2 SFDVKD. The CDR3 consists of 13 residues. V gave up 4 bases and J gave up 7 bases; unmatched junction bases: 2. In nucleotides, the CDR3 is TGTGCCACCAGTGACGACAGGGGGCTTGGCTACACCTTC. Its translation: CATSDDRGLGYTF.

In this sample, this clone turned up once. V gene TRBV6-5 combines with J gene TRBJ1-2, with a tentative D call TRBD1 (6 bases). This CDR3 has 15 residues. Trimming pared 4 bases from V and 5 bases from J, leaving 17 bases between. Germline V gene sequence: CDR1 MNHEY, CDR2 SVGAGI. The CDR3 DNA reads TGTGCCAGCAGTTCCCCCGGGACATCGCTTTATGGCTACACCTTC. This encodes CASSSPGTSLYGYTF.

The gene calls are TRBV2 and TRBJ2-1; D possibly corresponds to TRBD1 (6 bases). V gave up 4 bases and J gave up 6 bases, with 16 bases separating them. The germline gives CDR1 SNHLY, CDR2 FYNNEI. The CDR3 loop spans 15 amino acids. The CDR3, as DNA: TGTGCCAGCAGTGCCCGCAGGGGCCATACCAATGAGCAGTTCTTC. Translation: CASSARRGHTNEQFF.

This clone was counted a single time. The V and J genes are TRBV19 and TRBJ1-5; the match to TRBD1 covers 9 bases. The V and J ends lost 8 bases and 4 bases, in that order; junction bases with no gene match: 9. This CDR3 contains 15 residues. Per germline, CDR1 LNHDA and CDR2 SQIVND (reference sequence). CDR3 coding DNA: TGTGCCAGTCCAAAAGGGGACAGGGATAATCAGCCCCAGCATTTT. This encodes CASPKGDRDNQPQHF.

The rearrangement links TRBV9 to TRBJ2-1; D might be TRBD1 (5 bases). In germline, CDR1 is SGDLS, CDR2 YYNGEE. The CDR3 loop spans 12 amino acids. V was pared by 3 bases and J by 8 bases, with 9 bases between. CDR3 in DNA: TGTGCCAGCAGCGGTAGGGGTTATGAGCAGTTCTTC. Its protein product is CASSGRGYEQFF.

The chain couples TRBV27 to TRBJ2-1; possibly TRBD1 for D (5 bases). V lost 4 bases to trimming and J lost 5 bases, with 12 bases between them. CDR3 size: 14 residues. Looked up from germline, CDR1 is MNHEY and CDR2 is SMNVEV (reference sequence). CDR3 amino acids: CASSSETENNEQFF. Here the CDR3 DNA reads TGTGCCAGCAGTTCGGAGACAGAAAACAATGAGCAGTTCTTC.